These 18 T cell receptor beta chains were all obtained from the same sample, sequenced in a study of T cells after yellow fever vaccination. One entry per CDR3 protein results from TCRdb running MiXCR on the 5' RACE reads. Of approximately 300,000 distinct CDR3 sequences in the sample, about 10% were seen once. The sample here was CD4+ T cells sorted from PBMCs, taken 45 days after the yellow fever booster vaccination. These receptors were collected from a man younger than 30 who received the YFV17D yellow fever vaccine.

This rearrangement joins TRBV7-2 to TRBJ2-7, with 10 bases lining up with TRBD1. This CDR3 has 16 residues. The J segment lost 3 bases and the V segment lost 4 bases, leaving 9 bases of the junction unmatched. Germline V gives CDR1 SGHTA, CDR2 FQGNSA. The CDR3 coding sequence is TGTGCCAGCAGCTGGGCCCCCGGGACAGGGGACTACGAGCAGTACGTC. Amino acid sequence: CASSWAPGTGDYEQYV.

The rearrangement uses TRBV24-1 and TRBJ2-3; TRBD1 might be the D (6 bases). CDR1 is KGHDR and CDR2 is SFDVKD in the germline V gene. Trimming left V 12 bases short and J 2 bases short, with 14 bases between. The CDR3 is made up of 13 amino acids. CDR3 in DNA: TGTGCCTCCCAGGACAGTAACACAGATACGCAGTATTTT. This encodes CASQDSNTDTQYF.

This chain connects TRBV15 to TRBJ2-3; D uncertain. The length of the CDR3 is 15 residues. Germline CDR1 and CDR2: LNHNV and YYDKDF (reference sequence). Trimming removed 2 bases at V and 1 base at J, with 10 bases between. This CDR3 reads CATSRRVTGTDTQYF. The CDR3 DNA sequence: TGTGCCACCAGCAGAAGGGTGACTGGCACAGATACGCAGTATTTT. Full variable domain (rest looked up from reference TRBV15 and TRBJ2-3): DAMVIQNPRYQVTQFGKPVTLSCSQTLNHNVMYWYQQKSSQAPKLLFHYYDKDFNNEADTPDNFQSRRPNTSFCFLDIRSPGLGDTAMYLCATSRRVTGTDTQYFGPGTRLTVL.

The chain carries TRBV18 and TRBJ2-1; D is ambiguous. Trimming took off 3 bases at V and 7 bases at J, with 10 bases between the two ends. CDR3 length equals 13 residues. Germline CDR1 reads KGHSH; CDR2 reads LQKENI. CDR3 residues: CASSPRLKNEQFF. DNA of the CDR3: TGTGCCAGCTCACCCCGGCTTAAGAATGAGCAGTTCTTC. The whole variable domain, filled in from reference TRBV18 and TRBJ2-1, reads NAGVMQNPRHLVRRRGQEARLRCSPMKGHSHVYWYRQLPEEGLKFMVYLQKENIIDESGMPKERFSAEFPKEGPSILRIQQVVRGDSAAYFCASSPRLKNEQFFGPGTRLTVL.

This clonotype has only a few counts. This sequence joins TRBV7-2 and TRBJ2-7; 8 bases map to TRBD2. The germline V gene encodes CDR1 SGHTA and CDR2 FQGNSA. The junction had 5 bases not matched to a gene; V was cut back by 5 bases and J by 2 bases. The CDR3 runs 14 residues. As DNA, the CDR3 is TGTGCCAGCAGCGCCCGGGGGGGGCCCTACGAGCAGTACGTC. Translating it yields CASSARGGPYEQYV.

A few counts support this clonotype. The rearrangement links TRBV6-1 to TRBJ2-7, with D possibly being TRBD2 (7 bases). The germline CDR1 and CDR2 sequences are MNHNS and SASEGT. The length of the CDR3 is 11 residues. Between the trimmed V and J ends, which lost 11 bases and 8 bases, there was a span of 16 bases. The CDR3 region is CAAGSGGKQYV. The CDR3 coding sequence is TGTGCCGCGGGGTCGGGGGGCAAGCAGTACGTC.

The chain links TRBV7-3 to TRBJ2-5; 8 bases fit TRBD2. The germline V gene has CDR1 SGHTA and CDR2 FQGTGA. The junction had 9 bases not matched to a gene; V was cut back by 5 bases and J by 4 bases. CDR3 length: 15 residues. The CDR3 DNA is TGTGCCAGCAGCGCCTCCGGGACTAGTGGAGAGACCCAGTACTTC. Encoded protein: CASSASGTSGETQYF.

The chain joins TRBV7-2 to TRBJ1-6, with 7 bases aligning to TRBD1. The CDR3 loop spans 15 amino acids. Germline lookup yields CDR1 SGHTA and CDR2 FQGNSA. The trim removed 5 bases at V and 6 bases at J, leaving 7 bases unmatched. CDR3 sequence: CASSPQGGFNSPLHF. CDR3 bases: TGTGCCAGCAGCCCCCAAGGGGGCTTTAATTCACCCCTCCACTTT.

The chain has TRBV5-6 and TRBJ1-1; weak D call: TRBD1 (5 bases). V lost 4 bases and J 11 bases, leaving 24 bases between the germline ends. Germline CDR1 reads SGHDT; CDR2 reads YYEEEE. There are 15 residues in the CDR3. DNA for the CDR3: TGTGCCAGCAGCGCTATCGGGACCGGGGGAATGGGGGCTTTCTTT. It yields the protein CASSAIGTGGMGAFF.

This clonotype was observed at least ten times. This chain uses TRBV5-1 with TRBJ2-5; D is tentatively TRBD1 or TRBD2 (5 bases each). In germline, CDR1 is SGHRS, CDR2 YFSETQ. The CDR3 runs 14 residues. Trimming pared 8 bases from V and 1 base from J, leaving 15 bases between. CDR3 DNA sequence: TGCGCCAGTACGTCTGGGGGTATCCAAGAGACCCAGTACTTC. It yields the protein CASTSGGIQETQYF.

This clonotype was counted at least ten times. This chain links TRBV5-1 with TRBJ1-1; no reliable D call. In germline, CDR1 is SGHRS, CDR2 YFSETQ. This CDR3 contains 15 residues. The V end was cut by 2 bases, the J end by 7 bases, with 18 bases between. For the CDR3, the DNA is TGCGCCAGCAGCTTCCTCGTGGGAGAAGGAGGTGAAGCTTTCTTT. Encoded protein: CASSFLVGEGGEAFF. The full variable domain, with the rest looked up from reference TRBV5-1 and TRBJ1-1, is KAGVTQTPRYLIKTRGQQVTLSCSPISGHRSVSWYQQTPGQGLQFLFEYFSETQRNKGNFPGRFSGRQFSNSRSEMNVSTLELGDSALYLCASSFLVGEGGEAFFGQGTRLTVV.

This clonotype was found a few times. The V gene is TRBV6-5, the J gene TRBJ2-5; 8 nucleotides line up with TRBD1. This CDR3 is built from 15 residues. J was trimmed by 0 bases and V by 10 bases; bases with no gene match: 10. CDR1 MNHEY and CDR2 SVGAGI come from the germline V gene. The CDR3 nucleotides read TGTGCCATCAGGCGTACAGGGGGGTACCAAGAGACCCAGTACTTC. Its translation is CAIRRTGGYQETQYF.

This sequence joins TRBV4-2 and TRBJ1-5, with D uncertain. CDR1 LGHNA and CDR2 YNFKEQ come from the germline V gene. Deletions cut 5 bases from V and 0 bases from J, with 11 bases between. This CDR3 region has 15 residues. The CDR3 sequence is CASSTQLHSNQPQHF. The CDR3 DNA is TGTGCCAGCAGCACCCAGCTCCATAGCAATCAGCCCCAGCATTTT.

This clonotype was detected many times. The chain links TRBV10-3 to TRBJ2-1; D gene unclear. Germline CDR1 and CDR2: ENHRY and SYGVKD. Trimming pared 10 bases from V and 4 bases from J, leaving 17 bases between. The CDR3 sequence is 14 residues long. Written as DNA, the CDR3 is TGTGCCACCGTCTATTCGTCCATTTACAATGAGCAGTTCTTC. Translated: CATVYSSIYNEQFF.

This clonotype turned up a few times. The rearrangement uses TRBV12-3 or TRBV12-4 and TRBJ1-3; weak D call: TRBD1 (5 bases). The CDR3 totals 15 residues. The V end lost 5 bases, the J end lost 0 bases, and 11 bases lay between the germline ends. Written as DNA, the CDR3 is TGTGCCAGCAGTCAGGGACGGCGCTCTGGAAACACCATATATTTT. It codes for CASSQGRRSGNTIYF.

The V call is TRBV20-1, the J call TRBJ2-2, with D maybe TRBD1 (6 bases). This CDR3 has 13 amino acids. The germline CDR1 and CDR2 sequences are DFQATT and SNEGSKA (reference sequence). V shed 5 bases and J shed 0 bases, with 7 bases lying between them. CDR3 bases: TGCAGTGCTCCAGGGGCGAACACCGGGGAGCTGTTTTTT. It codes for CSAPGANTGELFF.

This clonotype was seen at least ten times. The rearrangement uses TRBV7-2 and TRBJ1-2; D uncertain. Per the germline V gene, CDR1 is SGHTA and CDR2 is FQGNSA. The CDR3 loop spans 13 amino acids. The germline V and J ends were trimmed by 0 bases and 2 bases, with 4 bases remaining between them. The DNA of the CDR3 is TGTGCCAGCAGCTTAGCGCAGAACTATGGCTACACCTTC. Translated, it gives CASSLAQNYGYTF.

This chain links TRBV20-1 with TRBJ2-5; no definite D call. This CDR3 comprises 14 residues. Germline CDR1 DFQATT, CDR2 SNEGSKA (reference sequence). V lost 6 bases and J lost 2, with 16 bases in between. The CDR3 sequence is CSAPDEYPQETQYF. The CDR3 nucleotides read TGCAGTGCCCCGGATGAGTACCCGCAAGAGACCCAGTACTTC.